These 24 T cell receptor beta chains came from one sample sequenced in a study of T cell repertoires in cytomegalovirus infection. From the reads, TCRdb called clonotypes with MiXCR, one entry per CDR3 protein. In the table there are around 110,000 distinct CDR3 sequences, roughly 9.1% of which are singletons. Antigen specificity for these receptors is unknown. Sequencing used PBMCs, sequenced either directly or after in vitro stimulation (not recorded which). The source of these receptors is a human donor in good health (CMV status not recorded). Some clones in this sample may be carry-over from other donors' samples.

The rearrangement links TRBV6-2 or TRBV6-3 to TRBJ1-2; perhaps TRBD1 as D (5 bases). The CDR3 is made up of 11 amino acids. Trimming cost V 1 base and J 8 bases, with 5 bases left between them. The germline gives CDR1 MNHEY, CDR2 SVGEGT. The CDR3 nucleotides are TGTGCCAGCAGTTACTGGGACGGCTACACCTTC. This encodes CASSYWDGYTF.

This clonotype has more than one count but fewer than ten. The genes are TRBV28 and TRBJ1-1; 9 nucleotides align to TRBD1. The CDR3 is 15 amino acids. V was clipped by 5 bases and J by 6 bases; unmatched bases: 10. Germline CDR1 reads MDHEN; CDR2 reads SYDVKM. For the CDR3, the DNA is TGTGCCAGCAGTCCACTCCGGGACAGGGAATCTGAAGCTTTCTTT. The encoded protein is CASSPLRDRESEAFF.

This clonotype showed up just a few times. The chain employs TRBV6-4 and TRBJ2-7; D ambiguous. V dropped 3 bases and J dropped 3 bases, with 9 bases sitting between them. Germline V lookup: CDR1 MRHNA, CDR2 SNTAGT. CDR3 length: 13 residues. CDR3 sequence: CASSELLSYEQYV. DNA of the CDR3: TGTGCCAGCAGTGAACTCCTCAGCTACGAGCAGTACGTC.

This clonotype showed up just a few times. The V call is TRBV24-1, the J call TRBJ2-5; D is possibly TRBD2 (5 bases). Germline assignment: CDR1 KGHDR and CDR2 SFDVKD. The CDR3 loop spans 14 amino acids. V dropped 4 bases and J dropped 0 bases, with 8 bases sitting between them. This CDR3 is CATSESSHQETQYF. The CDR3 region has the DNA TGTGCCACCAGTGAATCTAGCCACCAAGAGACCCAGTACTTC.

This clonotype was recorded at least ten times. The V gene is TRBV28, the J gene TRBJ2-7; 8 bases fit TRBD1. With V trimmed by 6 bases and J by 5 bases, 9 bases remained unmatched. Germline V lookup: CDR1 MDHEN, CDR2 SYDVKM. The CDR3 is 14 amino acids. The CDR3 spells CASSLTGERNEQYF. The CDR3 nucleotides are TGTGCCAGCAGCCTGACAGGGGAGCGGAACGAGCAGTACTTC.

This clonotype has a count of ten or more. The rearrangement uses TRBV7-2 and TRBJ2-2; a weak D match, TRBD2 (5 bases). The CDR3 consists of 16 residues. Trimming shortened V by 2 bases and J by 3 bases, and 13 bases separated the two germline ends. CDR1 and CDR2 from the germline V gene are SGHTA and FQGNSA. As DNA, the CDR3 is TGTGCCAGCAGCTTACGAGGGAGTAGGGACACCGGGGAGCTGTTTTTT. Residues: CASSLRGSRDTGELFF.

The chain recombines TRBV10-3 with TRBJ2-1, with D unresolved. Trimming took off 4 bases at V and 6 bases at J, with 4 bases between the two ends. The CDR3 has 11 residues. Germline V gives CDR1 ENHRY, CDR2 SYGVKD. The CDR3: CAISVSNEQFF. CDR3 DNA sequence: TGTGCCATCAGTGTTTCCAATGAGCAGTTCTTC.

Turning to this clonotype: This sequence may be a read error, since a much larger clone differs from it by one base. The chain links TRBV5-4 to TRBJ1-5; D is perhaps TRBD1 (5 bases). The V end lost 5 bases, the J end lost 4 bases, and 16 bases lay between the germline ends. CDR1 SGHNT and CDR2 YYREEE come from the germline V gene (reference sequence). The CDR3 has 15 amino acids. CDR3 sequence: CASRVGGAANQPQHF. CDR3 coding DNA: TGTGCCAGCAGGGTTGGGGGAGCGGCGAATCAGCCCCAGCATTTT.

The J gene is TRBJ1-1, the V gene TRBV19, with unresolved D. From germline, CDR1 is LNHDA and CDR2 SQIVND (reference sequence). Trimming removed 0 bases from V and 1 base from J, with 15 bases in between. This CDR3 has 17 residues. The DNA of the CDR3 is TGTGCCAGTAGTATAGATCGGGCCCTGGTTGAGAACACTGAAGCTTTCTTT. This encodes CASSIDRALVENTEAFF.

This clonotype was observed a few times. The J gene is TRBJ2-1, the V gene TRBV4-3; 8 nucleotides line up with TRBD2. Germline trimming cut 0 bases from V and 5 bases from J; bases unmatched to any gene: 9. The CDR3 has 17 residues. Germline V lookup: CDR1 LGHNA, CDR2 YSLEER. The CDR3 sequence is CASSQDLYTSGDNEQFF. The CDR3 DNA is TGCGCCAGCAGCCAAGATCTTTACACTAGCGGAGACAATGAGCAGTTCTTC.

The chain joins TRBV12-3 or TRBV12-4 to TRBJ2-1; 8 nucleotides align to TRBD2. V lost 7 bases and J lost 2; bases outside the gene matches: 7. The CDR3 is 15 amino acids. For the CDR3, the DNA is TGTGCCAGCACCCGTGGCGGGAGGACCTACAATGAGCAGTTCTTC. This translates into CASTRGGRTYNEQFF.

This clonotype has a count of ten or more. The gene calls are TRBV24-1 and TRBJ2-5; 9 nucleotides agree with TRBD1. With 4 bases clipped from V and 5 bases from J, the junction kept 7 bases outside the gene matches. There are 15 residues in the CDR3. Germline V gene data show CDR1 as KGHDR and CDR2 as SFDVKD. The CDR3 reads CATSDMDRGSETQYF. DNA for the CDR3: TGTGCCACCAGTGACATGGACAGGGGTTCGGAGACCCAGTACTTC.

This clonotype was observed many times. The rearrangement uses TRBV7-8 and TRBJ1-4; 7 nucleotides line up with TRBD1. The ends lost 1 base at V and 6 bases at J; junction bases unmatched: 2. The germline V gene has CDR1 SGHVS and CDR2 FQNEAQ. The CDR3 length is 14 residues. The CDR3 here is CASSLDRGYEKLFF. CDR3 nucleotide sequence: TGTGCCAGCAGCTTAGACAGGGGATATGAAAAACTGTTTTTT. The full variable domain, its missing parts supplied by reference TRBV7-8 and TRBJ1-4, is GAGVSQSPRYKVAKRGQDVALRCDPISGHVSLFWYQQALGQGPEFLTYFQNEAQLDKSGLPSDRFFAERPEGSVSTLKIQRTQQEDSAVYLCASSLDRGYEKLFFGSGTQLSVL.

This clonotype has ten or more counts. The chain employs TRBV11-3 and TRBJ1-1; D gene ambiguous. The CDR3 extends over 13 amino acids. Trimming shortened V by 5 bases and J by 4 bases, and 11 bases separated the two germline ends. The germline V gene encodes CDR1 SGHNT and CDR2 YENEEA. CDR3 sequence reads: CASSLGRGTEAFF. CDR3 coding DNA: TGTGCCAGCAGCCTAGGGCGCGGCACTGAAGCTTTCTTT.

In this sample, this clonotype turned up many times. The chain combines TRBV7-2 with TRBJ2-1; the match to TRBD1 covers 8 bases. Germline CDR1 reads SGHTA; CDR2 reads FQGNSA. The CDR3 totals 16 residues. V trimming: 4 bases; J trimming: 0 bases; junction bases outside the gene matches: 5. CDR3 loop: CASSSQGQASYNEQFF. The CDR3 coding sequence is TGTGCCAGCAGCTCACAGGGACAGGCCTCCTACAATGAGCAGTTCTTC.

J is TRBJ2-3 and V is TRBV2; 8 positions agree with TRBD2. The length of the CDR3 is 15 residues. V lost 4 bases and J lost 4; bases outside the gene matches: 7. Germline CDR1 reads SNHLY; CDR2 reads FYNNEI. CDR3 sequence (DNA): TGTGCCAGCAGTGGTCCAGCGGGAGTGGCAGATACGCAGTATTTT. Translation gives CASSGPAGVADTQYF. Filled out from reference TRBV2 and TRBJ2-3, the complete variable domain reads EPEVTQTPSHQVTQMGQEVILRCVPISNHLYFYWYRQILGQKVEFLVSFYNNEISEKSEIFDDQFSVERPDGSNFTLKIRSTKLEDSAMYFCASSGPAGVADTQYFGPGTRLTVL.

As concerns this clonotype: A read error may explain this, as a much larger clone is one base away. The J gene is TRBJ2-2, the V gene TRBV27, with 9 bases that match TRBD2. The CDR3 is 17 residues long. Germline CDR1 reads MNHEY; CDR2 reads SMNVEV (reference sequence). The CDR3 DNA reads as TGTGCCAGCAGTTTAAATCTTCCTAGCGGGAACACCGGGGAGCTGTCTTTT. This sequence encodes CASSLNLPSGNTGELSF.

The chain couples TRBV2 to TRBJ2-3; possibly TRBD2 for D (5 bases). V shed 6 bases and J shed 4 bases, with 17 bases lying between them. The CDR3 totals 15 residues. Germline loops: CDR1 SNHLY, CDR2 FYNNEI. The CDR3 sequence is CASRRTSPVADTQYF. DNA for the CDR3: TGTGCCAGCAGACGGACTTCGCCGGTCGCAGATACGCAGTATTTT.

This clonotype showed up many times. This chain links TRBV12-3 or TRBV12-4 with TRBJ2-2, with a weak D call TRBD2 (5 bases). V was shortened by 4 bases and J by 5 bases, with 8 bases between the two germline ends. The CDR3 loop spans 13 amino acids. CDR3 loop: CASSSPGTGELFF. The CDR3 DNA follows: TGTGCCAGCAGTTCCCCGGGGACCGGGGAGCTGTTTTTT.

The V call is TRBV6-2 or TRBV6-3, the J call TRBJ2-7, with 9 bases lining up with TRBD2. There are 13 residues in the CDR3. Per germline, CDR1 MNHEY and CDR2 SVGEGT. The junction had 3 bases not matched to a gene; V was cut back by 5 bases and J by 4 bases. In DNA, the CDR3 is TGTGCCAGCAGTCTTAGCGGGAGTTACGAGCAGTACGTC. It encodes CASSLSGSYEQYV.

This clonotype was picked up many times. The chain links TRBV19 to TRBJ1-2, with D perhaps TRBD1 (5 bases). Germline CDR1 reads LNHDA; CDR2 reads SQIVND (reference sequence). The CDR3 extends over 15 amino acids. V was trimmed by 7 bases and J by 1 base, leaving 16 bases between them. The CDR3 spells CASTPRAGINYGYTF. The CDR3, as DNA: TGTGCCAGTACCCCCCGGGCAGGGATTAACTATGGCTACACCTTC.

This clonotype appeared many times. The chain employs TRBV12-3 or TRBV12-4 and TRBJ2-7; 14 bases line up with TRBD2. Trimming took 5 bases from V and 2 from J; bases not matched to a gene: 5. This CDR3 comprises 16 residues. In DNA form, the CDR3 reads TGTGCCAGCAGTCAGGGACTAGCGGGAGCTGCCTACGAGCAGTACTTC. Protein sequence: CASSQGLAGAAYEQYF.

This clonotype was found many times. This chain joins TRBV12-5 and TRBJ1-5; D is perhaps TRBD1 (6 bases). The CDR3 runs 17 residues. V lost 0 bases to trimming and J lost 4 bases, with 16 bases between them. The germline V gene has CDR1 LGHNT and CDR2 FRNRAP. CDR3 amino acids: CASGLVLSGGANQPQHF. The CDR3 nucleotides are TGTGCTAGTGGTTTGGTATTATCGGGGGGCGCGAATCAGCCCCAGCATTTT.

A few counts support this clonotype. The V call is TRBV19, the J call TRBJ1-3; 7 bases line up with TRBD1. V lost 5 bases to trimming and J lost 0 bases; unmatched junction nucleotides: 10. The length of the CDR3 is 17 residues. Germline assignment: CDR1 LNHDA and CDR2 SQIVND (reference sequence). The chain's CDR3 is CASSLLPGTASGNTIYF. In DNA form, the CDR3 reads TGTGCCAGTAGTCTCCTTCCCGGGACAGCCTCTGGAAACACCATATATTTT.